This T cell receptor beta chain was observed in a study of T cell responses to AZD1222 COVID-19 vaccine. TCRdb keeps only in-frame clones here, not all; method: immunoSEQ multiplex PCR. Of about 140,000 clones detected, roughly 90% appear once; the ten largest clones hold around 5%. Study-level points and caveats: A reported finding is that nearly half of spike-specific TCRs target unmutated variant regions. Vaccine-related CD4 TCRs covered spike, predominating at 160-218 and 743-854. Baseline serology detected seropositivity in only a handful of AZD1222 recipients.

Trimming took off 6 bases at V and 8 bases at J, with 10 bases between the two ends. The length of the CDR3 is 11 residues. Turning to this clone: As yet, its antigen is unknown.

Sequencing used peripheral blood, obtained on day 0 of AZD1222 vaccination. The genes are TRBV12-3 or TRBV12-4 and TRBJ1-1, with D maybe TRBD1 (6 bases). This TCR derives from an adult in good health. CDR3 residues: CASSLRGEAFF. The CDR3 nucleotides are TGTGCCAGCAGCTTGAGGGGGGAAGCTTTCTTT.